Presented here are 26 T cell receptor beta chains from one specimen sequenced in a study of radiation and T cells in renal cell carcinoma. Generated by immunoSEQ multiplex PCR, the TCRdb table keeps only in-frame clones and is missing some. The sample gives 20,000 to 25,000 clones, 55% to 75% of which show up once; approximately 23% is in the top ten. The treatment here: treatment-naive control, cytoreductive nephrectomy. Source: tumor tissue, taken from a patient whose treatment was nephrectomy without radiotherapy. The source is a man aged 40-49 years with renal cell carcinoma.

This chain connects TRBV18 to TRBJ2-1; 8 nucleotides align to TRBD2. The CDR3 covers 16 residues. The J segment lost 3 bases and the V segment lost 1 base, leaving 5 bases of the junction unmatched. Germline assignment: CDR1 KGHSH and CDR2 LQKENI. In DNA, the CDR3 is TGTGCCAGCTCACCACAGGCGGGAGGAAGCTACAATGAGCAGTTCTTC. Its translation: CASSPQAGGSYNEQFF.

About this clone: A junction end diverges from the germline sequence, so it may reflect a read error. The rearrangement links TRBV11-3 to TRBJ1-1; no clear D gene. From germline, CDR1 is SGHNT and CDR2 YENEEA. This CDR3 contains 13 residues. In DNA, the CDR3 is TGTGCCAGCAGCATAGACACGAACACTGAAGCTTTCTTT. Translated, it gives CASSIDTNTEAFF.

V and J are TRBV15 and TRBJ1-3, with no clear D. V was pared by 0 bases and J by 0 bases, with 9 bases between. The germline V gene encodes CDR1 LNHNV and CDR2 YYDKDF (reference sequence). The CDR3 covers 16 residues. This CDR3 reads CATSRDPRVSGNTIYF. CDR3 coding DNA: TGTGCCACCAGCAGAGATCCACGGGTCTCTGGAAACACCATATATTTT.

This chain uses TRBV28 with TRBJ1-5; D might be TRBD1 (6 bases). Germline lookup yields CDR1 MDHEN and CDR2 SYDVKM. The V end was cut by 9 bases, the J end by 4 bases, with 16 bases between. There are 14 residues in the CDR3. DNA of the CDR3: TGTGCCAGTAGGTCGACAGGACGTAATCAGCCCCAGCATTTT. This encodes CASRSTGRNQPQHF.

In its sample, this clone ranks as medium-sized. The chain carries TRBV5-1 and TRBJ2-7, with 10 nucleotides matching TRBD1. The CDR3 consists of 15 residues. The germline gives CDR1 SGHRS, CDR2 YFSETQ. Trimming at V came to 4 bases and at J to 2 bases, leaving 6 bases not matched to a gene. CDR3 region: CASSPLGTGAYEQYF. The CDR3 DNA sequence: TGCGCCAGCAGCCCCCTCGGGACAGGGGCCTACGAGCAGTACTTC.

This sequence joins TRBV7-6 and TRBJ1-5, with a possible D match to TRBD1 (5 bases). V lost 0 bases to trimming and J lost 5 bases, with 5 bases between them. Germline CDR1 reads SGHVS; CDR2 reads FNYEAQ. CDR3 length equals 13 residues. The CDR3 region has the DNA TGTGCCAGCAGCTTAGCGGGGGATCAGCCCCAGCATTTT. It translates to CASSLAGDQPQHF.

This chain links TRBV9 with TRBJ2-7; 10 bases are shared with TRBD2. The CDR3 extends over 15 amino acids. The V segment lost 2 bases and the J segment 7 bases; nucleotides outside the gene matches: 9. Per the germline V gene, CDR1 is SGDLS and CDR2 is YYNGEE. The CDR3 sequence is CASSVKAGGLEEQYF. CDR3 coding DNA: TGTGCCAGCAGCGTTAAAGCGGGAGGGCTGGAAGAGCAGTACTTC.

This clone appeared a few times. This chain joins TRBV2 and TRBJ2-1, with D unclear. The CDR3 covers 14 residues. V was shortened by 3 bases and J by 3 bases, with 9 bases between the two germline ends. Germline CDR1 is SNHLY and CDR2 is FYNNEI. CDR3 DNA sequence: TGTGCCAGCAGTGATCGAGGCGGCTACAATGAGCAGTTCTTC. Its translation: CASSDRGGYNEQFF.

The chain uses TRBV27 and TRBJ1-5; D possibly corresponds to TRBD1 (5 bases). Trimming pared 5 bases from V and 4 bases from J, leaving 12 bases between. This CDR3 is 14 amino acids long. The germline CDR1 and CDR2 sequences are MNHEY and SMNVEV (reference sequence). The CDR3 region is CASSVGRGNQPQHF. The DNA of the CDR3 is TGTGCCAGCAGTGTAGGTAGGGGTAATCAGCCCCAGCATTTT.

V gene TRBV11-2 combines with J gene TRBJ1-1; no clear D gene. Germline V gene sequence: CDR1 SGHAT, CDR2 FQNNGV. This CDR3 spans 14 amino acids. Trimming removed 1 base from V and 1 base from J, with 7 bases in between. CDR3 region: CASSLVKGNTEAFF. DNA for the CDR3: TGTGCCAGCAGCTTAGTGAAAGGGAACACTGAAGCTTTCTTT.

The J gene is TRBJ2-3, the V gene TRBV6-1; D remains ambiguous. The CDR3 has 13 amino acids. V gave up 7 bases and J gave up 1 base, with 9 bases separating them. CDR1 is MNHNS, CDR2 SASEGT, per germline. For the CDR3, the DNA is TGTGCCAGCACGACCCTGGGCACAGATACGCAGTATTTT. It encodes CASTTLGTDTQYF.

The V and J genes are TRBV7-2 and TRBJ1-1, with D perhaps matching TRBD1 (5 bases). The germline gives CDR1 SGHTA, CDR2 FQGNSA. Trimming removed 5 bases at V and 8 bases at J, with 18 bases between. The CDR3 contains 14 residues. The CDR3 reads CASSRFTQGAEAFF. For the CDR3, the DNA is TGTGCCAGCAGCCGATTTACGCAGGGTGCCGAAGCTTTCTTT.

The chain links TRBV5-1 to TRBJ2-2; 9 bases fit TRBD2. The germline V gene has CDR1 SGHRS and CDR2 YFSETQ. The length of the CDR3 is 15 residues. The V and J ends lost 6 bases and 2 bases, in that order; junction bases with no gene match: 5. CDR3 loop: CASKAGGDNTGELFF. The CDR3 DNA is TGCGCCAGCAAGGCGGGAGGGGATAACACCGGGGAGCTGTTTTTT.

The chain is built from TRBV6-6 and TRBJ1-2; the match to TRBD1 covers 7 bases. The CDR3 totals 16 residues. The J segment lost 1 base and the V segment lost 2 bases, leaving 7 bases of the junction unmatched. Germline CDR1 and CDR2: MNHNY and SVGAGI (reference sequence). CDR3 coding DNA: TGTGCCAGCAGTTACCCCCGGGACAGCTTTAACTATGGCTACACCTTC. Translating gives CASSYPRDSFNYGYTF.

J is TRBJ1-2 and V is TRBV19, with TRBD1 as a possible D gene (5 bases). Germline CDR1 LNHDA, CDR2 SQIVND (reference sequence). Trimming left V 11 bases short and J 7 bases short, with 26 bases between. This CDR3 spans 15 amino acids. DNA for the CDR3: TGTGCCTCGTCTGAGGGCTCTCCGGGGGTCGGTGGCTACACCTTC. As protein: CASSEGSPGVGGYTF.

In DNA form, the CDR3 reads TGTGCCATCAGCGCTTCAGGCTCTGGAAACACCATATATTTT. This gives the protein CAISASGSGNTIYF. The V gene is TRBV10-3, the J gene TRBJ1-3; D unresolved. Germline CDR1 reads ENHRY; CDR2 reads SYGVKD. V was shortened by 6 bases and J by 0 bases, with 9 bases between the two germline ends. This CDR3 spans 14 amino acids.

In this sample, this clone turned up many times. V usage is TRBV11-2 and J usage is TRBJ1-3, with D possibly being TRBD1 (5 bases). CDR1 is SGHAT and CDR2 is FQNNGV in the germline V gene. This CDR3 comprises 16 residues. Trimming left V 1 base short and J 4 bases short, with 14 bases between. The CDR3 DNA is TGTGCCAGCAGCTTAGGTCTGGTGACAGCAGGAAACACCATATATTTT. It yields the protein CASSLGLVTAGNTIYF.

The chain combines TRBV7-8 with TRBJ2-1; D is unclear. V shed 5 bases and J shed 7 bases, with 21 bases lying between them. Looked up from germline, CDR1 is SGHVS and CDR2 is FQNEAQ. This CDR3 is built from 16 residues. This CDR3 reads CASSLPAAVGRNEQFF. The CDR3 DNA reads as TGTGCCAGCAGCCTCCCGGCCGCCGTCGGTCGAAATGAGCAGTTCTTC.

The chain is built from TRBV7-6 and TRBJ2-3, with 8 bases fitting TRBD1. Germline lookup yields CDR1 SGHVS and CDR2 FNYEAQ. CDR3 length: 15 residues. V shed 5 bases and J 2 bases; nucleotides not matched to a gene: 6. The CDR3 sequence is CASSNRQGITDTQYF. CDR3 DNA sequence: TGTGCCAGCAGCAACCGACAGGGGATCACAGATACGCAGTATTTT.

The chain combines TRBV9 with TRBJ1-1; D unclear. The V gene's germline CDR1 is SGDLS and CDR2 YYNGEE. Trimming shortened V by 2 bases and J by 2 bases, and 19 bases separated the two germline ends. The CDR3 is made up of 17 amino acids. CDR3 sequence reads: CASSVLPGRIINTEAFF. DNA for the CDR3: TGTGCCAGCAGCGTCCTTCCCGGACGGATTATAAACACTGAAGCTTTCTTT.

For the CDR3, the DNA is TGTGCCAGCAGCTTAAGTAGCCAGCTCAATGACAATGAGCAGTTCTTC. Amino acid sequence: CASSLSSQLNDNEQFF. The chain uses TRBV7-3 and TRBJ2-1; D is uncertain. CDR1 and CDR2 from the germline V gene are SGHTA and FQGTGA. Trimming left V 1 base short and J 5 bases short, with 15 bases between. The CDR3 has 16 residues. Full variable domain (rest looked up from reference TRBV7-3 and TRBJ2-1): GAGVSQTPSNKVTEKGKYVELRCDPISGHTALYWYRQSLGQGPEFLIYFQGTGAADDSGLPNDRFFAVRPEGSVSTLKIQRTERGDSAVYLCASSLSSQLNDNEQFFGPGTRLTVL.

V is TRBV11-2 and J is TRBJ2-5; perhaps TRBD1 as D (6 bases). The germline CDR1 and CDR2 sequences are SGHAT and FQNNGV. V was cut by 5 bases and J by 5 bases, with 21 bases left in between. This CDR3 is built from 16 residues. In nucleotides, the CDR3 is TGTGCCAGCAGCCTAAGACAGGACCTCATGGGGGAGACCCAGTACTTC. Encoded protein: CASSLRQDLMGETQYF.

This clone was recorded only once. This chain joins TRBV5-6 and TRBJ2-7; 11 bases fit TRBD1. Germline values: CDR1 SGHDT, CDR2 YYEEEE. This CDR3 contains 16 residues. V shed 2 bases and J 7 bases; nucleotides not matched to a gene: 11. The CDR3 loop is CASSFMGGQGAGEQYF. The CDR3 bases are TGTGCCAGCAGCTTTATGGGAGGACAGGGGGCTGGTGAGCAGTACTTC.

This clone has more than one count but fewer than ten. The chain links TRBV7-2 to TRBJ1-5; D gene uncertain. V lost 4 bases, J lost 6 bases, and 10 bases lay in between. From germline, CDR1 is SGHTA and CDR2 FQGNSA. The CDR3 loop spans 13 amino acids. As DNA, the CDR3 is TGTGCCAGCAGCTCTTCGAATCCTCAGCCCCAGCATTTT. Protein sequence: CASSSSNPQPQHF.

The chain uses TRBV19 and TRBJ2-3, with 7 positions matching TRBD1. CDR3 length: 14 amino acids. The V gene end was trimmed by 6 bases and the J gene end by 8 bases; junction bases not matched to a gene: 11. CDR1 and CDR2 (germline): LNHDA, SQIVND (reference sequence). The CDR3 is CASSLDRAPSTQYF. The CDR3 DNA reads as TGTGCCAGTAGCCTTGACAGGGCACCTAGTACGCAGTATTTT. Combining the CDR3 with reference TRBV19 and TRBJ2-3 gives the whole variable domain DGGITQSPKYLFRKEGQNVTLSCEQNLNHDAMYWYRQDPGQGLRLIYYSQIVNDFQKGDIAEGYSVSREKKESFPLTVTSAQKNPTAFYLCASSLDRAPSTQYFGPGTRLTVL.

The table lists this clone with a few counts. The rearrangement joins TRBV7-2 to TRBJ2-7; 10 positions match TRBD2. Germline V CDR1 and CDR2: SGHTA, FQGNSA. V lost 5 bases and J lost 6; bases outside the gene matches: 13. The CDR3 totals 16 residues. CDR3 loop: CASSRDRAGGPGEQYV. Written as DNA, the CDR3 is TGTGCCAGCAGCCGTGATCGAGCGGGGGGGCCTGGCGAGCAGTACGTC.